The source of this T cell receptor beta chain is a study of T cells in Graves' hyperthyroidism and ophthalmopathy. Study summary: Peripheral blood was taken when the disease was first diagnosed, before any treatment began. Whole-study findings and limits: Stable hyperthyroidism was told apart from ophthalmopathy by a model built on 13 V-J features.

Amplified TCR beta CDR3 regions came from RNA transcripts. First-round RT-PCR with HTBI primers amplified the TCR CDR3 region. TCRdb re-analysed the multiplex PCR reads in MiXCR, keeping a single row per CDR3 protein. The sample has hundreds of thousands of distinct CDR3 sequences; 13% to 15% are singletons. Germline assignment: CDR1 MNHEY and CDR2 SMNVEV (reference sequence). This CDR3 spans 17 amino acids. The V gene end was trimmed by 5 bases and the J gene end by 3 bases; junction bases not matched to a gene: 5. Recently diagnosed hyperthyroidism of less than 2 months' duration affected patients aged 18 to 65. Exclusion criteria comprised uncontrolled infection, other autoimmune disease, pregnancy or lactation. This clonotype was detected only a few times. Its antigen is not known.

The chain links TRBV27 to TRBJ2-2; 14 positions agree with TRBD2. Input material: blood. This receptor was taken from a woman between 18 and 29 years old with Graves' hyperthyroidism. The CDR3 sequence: CASSPRGLAGDTGELFF. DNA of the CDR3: TGTGCCAGCAGTCCTCGGGGACTAGCGGGAGACACCGGGGAGCTGTTTTTT.